A single sample is the source of the 21 T cell receptor beta chains below, sequenced in a study of blood T cell repertoires in COVID-19. Sequencing was performed with immunoSEQ multiplex PCR; in TCRdb, only in-frame clones are kept and a portion is missing. The sample consists of approximately 160,000 clones, about 85% of them appearing once. Sequenced sample: peripheral blood. The receptor source for this set is a woman in her sixties or seventies with COVID-19, enrolled during active disease.

CDR3 in amino acids: CASPLEGDRGQGHTEAFF. Here the CDR3 DNA reads TGTGCCAGCCCATTAGAAGGGGATCGGGGACAGGGACACACTGAAGCTTTCTTT. This chain links TRBV7-9 with TRBJ1-1; 9 positions agree with TRBD1. After removal of 8 bases from V and 3 bases from J, the junction contained 19 bases not matched to a gene. CDR1 is SEHNR and CDR2 is FQNEAQ in the germline V gene (reference sequence). The CDR3 runs to 18 residues.

This clone was seen a few times. J is TRBJ1-5 and V is TRBV3-1 (or the pseudogene TRBV3-2), with 9 bases lining up with TRBD1. CDR1 LGHDT and CDR2 YNNKEL come from the germline V gene (reference sequence). The CDR3 sequence is 16 residues long. The ends lost 4 bases at V and 0 bases at J; junction bases unmatched: 4. The CDR3 DNA is TGTGCCAGCAGCCCCGGGACAGGGTATAGCAATCAGCCCCAGCATTTT. Its protein is CASSPGTGYSNQPQHF.

With respect to this clone: A clone one base away is much larger, so this may be a read error. The chain couples TRBV7-3 to TRBJ1-1; D is uncertain. Germline lookup yields CDR1 SGHTA and CDR2 FQGTGA. The CDR3 runs 14 residues. The V end lost 2 bases, the J end lost 1 base, and 8 bases lay between the germline ends. In DNA form, the CDR3 reads TGTGCCAGCAGCTTAGCGTCTGGGAACACTGAAGCTTTCTTT. It yields the protein CASSLASGNTEAFF.

V is TRBV29-1 and J is TRBJ1-5, with D perhaps TRBD1 (6 bases). Germline V lookup: CDR1 SQVTM, CDR2 ANQGSEA. Trimming removed 4 bases from V and 6 bases from J, with 16 bases in between. The CDR3 is made up of 14 amino acids. The CDR3 here is CSVVESRGSQPQHF. The CDR3 coding sequence is TGCAGCGTTGTCGAATCCAGGGGTAGTCAGCCCCAGCATTTT. Based on the CDR3 plus reference TRBV29-1 and TRBJ1-5, the full variable domain is SAVISQKPSRDICQRGTSLTIQCQVDSQVTMMFWYRQQPGQSLTLIATANQGSEATYESGFVIDKFPISRPNLTFSTLTVSNMSPEDSSIYLCSVVESRGSQPQHFGDGTRLSIL.

The V call is TRBV6-2 or TRBV6-3, the J call TRBJ1-3, with D tentatively TRBD1 (5 bases). CDR3 length: 15 amino acids. From germline, CDR1 is MNHEY and CDR2 SVGEGT. With 4 bases removed from V and 0 bases from J, the gap between germline ends came to 10 bases. CDR3 residues: CASSWAGTSGNTIYF. The DNA for the CDR3 is TGTGCCAGCAGTTGGGCGGGGACCTCTGGAAACACCATATATTTT.

This clone has only one observation. The V and J genes are TRBV7-9 and TRBJ1-1, with a weak D call TRBD1 (6 bases). Germline V gives CDR1 SEHNR, CDR2 FQNEAQ (reference sequence). The CDR3 contains 15 residues. The V end lost 5 bases, the J end lost 1 base, and 14 bases lay between the germline ends. The CDR3 loop reads CASSEARGGNTEAFF. As DNA, the CDR3 is TGTGCCAGCAGCGAAGCCAGGGGTGGGAACACTGAAGCTTTCTTT.

In this sample, this clone turned up a few times. The gene calls are TRBV6-5 and TRBJ1-1; weak D call: TRBD1 (5 bases). The germline V and J ends were trimmed by 0 bases and 6 bases, with 11 bases remaining between them. Germline V gene sequence: CDR1 MNHEY, CDR2 SVGAGI. The length of the CDR3 is 14 residues. Written as DNA, the CDR3 is TGTGCCAGCAGTTACTCTTCCATAGGGGCTGAAGCTTTCTTT. This gives the protein CASSYSSIGAEAFF.

The rearrangement uses TRBV6-5 and TRBJ2-1; 10 bases fit TRBD1. Germline values: CDR1 MNHEY, CDR2 SVGAGI. The CDR3 has 14 amino acids. Trimming at V came to 5 bases and at J to 7 bases, leaving 5 bases not matched to a gene. The chain's CDR3 is CASSRTGGANEQFF. The CDR3 region has the DNA TGTGCCAGCAGTCGGACAGGGGGGGCGAATGAGCAGTTCTTC.

The chain's CDR3 is CASSNGVVPYNEQFF. The CDR3 nucleotides are TGTGCCAGCAGCAACGGAGTAGTACCCTACAATGAGCAGTTCTTC. V is TRBV6-5 and J is TRBJ2-1; D gene unclear. The CDR3 runs 15 residues. Germline CDR1 and CDR2: MNHEY and SVGAGI. With 6 bases removed from V and 2 bases from J, the gap between germline ends came to 14 bases.

This clone has a single count. This chain joins TRBV25-1 and TRBJ1-1; 9 nucleotides match TRBD1. CDR1 and CDR2 (germline): MGHDK, SYGVNS. V shed 3 bases and J 5 bases; nucleotides not matched to a gene: 4. The CDR3 runs 14 residues. The CDR3 sequence is CASSETDRGTEAFF. The CDR3 DNA is TGTGCCAGCAGTGAGACGGACAGGGGAACTGAAGCTTTCTTT.

The chain employs TRBV12-5 and TRBJ1-6, with TRBD1 identical over 7 bases. This CDR3 has 20 amino acids. With 5 bases clipped from V and 2 bases from J, the junction kept 18 bases outside the gene matches. CDR1 and CDR2 (germline): LGHNT, FRNRAP. In DNA form, the CDR3 reads TGTGCTAGTGGTCCCTCCCCCGGGACAGTTCCCAATCCCTATAATTCACCCCTCCACTTT. Translating it yields CASGPSPGTVPNPYNSPLHF.

The V gene is TRBV5-4, the J gene TRBJ2-1; 10 bases map to TRBD1. CDR1 and CDR2 (germline): SGHNT, YYREEE (reference sequence). The CDR3 runs 16 residues. V trimming: 0 bases; J trimming: 7 bases; junction bases outside the gene matches: 7. CDR3: CASSLGDRGRVNEQFF. Here the CDR3 DNA reads TGTGCCAGCAGCTTGGGTGACAGGGGGCGCGTTAATGAGCAGTTCTTC.

This rearrangement joins TRBV6-5 to TRBJ1-2; TRBD1 matches 11 bases. The germline CDR1 and CDR2 sequences are MNHEY and SVGAGI. CDR3 size: 12 residues. V dropped 8 bases and J dropped 7; count of bases not matched to a gene: 3. The CDR3 region is CASGDRGFGYTF. The CDR3 nucleotides are TGTGCCAGCGGGGACAGGGGGTTTGGCTACACCTTC.

This chain connects TRBV19 to TRBJ2-4; the match to TRBD1 covers 9 bases. V trimming: 4 bases; J trimming: 5 bases; junction bases outside the gene matches: 3. The CDR3 is made up of 14 amino acids. Germline CDR1 and CDR2: LNHDA and SQIVND (reference sequence). CDR3 nucleotides: TGTGCCAGTAGTAGTCGGGACAGGGAAAACATTCAGTACTTC. Protein: CASSSRDRENIQYF.

The rearrangement uses TRBV2 and TRBJ1-2; the match to TRBD1 covers 7 bases. The ends lost 6 bases at V and 4 bases at J; junction bases unmatched: 5. The CDR3 runs to 13 residues. Looked up from germline, CDR1 is SNHLY and CDR2 is FYNNEI. In DNA form, the CDR3 reads TGTGCCAGCAGAAGGGGGCTGAGCTATGGCTACACCTTC. This sequence encodes CASRRGLSYGYTF.

The V call is TRBV6-5, the J call TRBJ2-7; tentatively, D is TRBD2 (5 bases). The ends were cut back, 6 bases at V and 0 bases at J, with 15 bases in the middle. Per germline, CDR1 MNHEY and CDR2 SVGAGI. The CDR3 totals 15 residues. The CDR3 reads CASRLEGDISYEQYV. Written as DNA, the CDR3 is TGTGCCAGCAGACTAGAGGGTGACATCTCCTACGAGCAGTACGTC.

V is TRBV5-5 and J is TRBJ1-6; D not resolved. The V end lost 1 base, the J end lost 5 bases, and 10 bases lay between the germline ends. This CDR3 comprises 15 residues. Germline V gene lookup returns CDR1 SGHKS and CDR2 YYEKEE (reference sequence). The CDR3 DNA follows: TGTGCCAGCAGCTTGAGAGGGCAGGATAATTCACCCCTCCACTTT. This translates into CASSLRGQDNSPLHF.

The chain employs TRBV11-1 and TRBJ1-1, with 8 bases lining up with TRBD1. J was trimmed by 1 base and V by 5 bases; bases with no gene match: 6. The CDR3 has 15 amino acids. The germline V gene has CDR1 SGHAT and CDR2 FQDESV (reference sequence). The DNA for the CDR3 is TGTGCCAGCAGCCTCCGGACAGGGTCGAACACTGAAGCTTTCTTT. It encodes CASSLRTGSNTEAFF.

The chain employs TRBV19 and TRBJ2-6; D is undetermined. The ends were cut back, 7 bases at V and 0 bases at J, with 10 bases in the middle. This CDR3 comprises 15 residues. Looked up from germline, CDR1 is LNHDA and CDR2 is SQIVND (reference sequence). The CDR3 nucleotides read TGTGCCAGTATACCCAGAAGCTCTGGGGCCAACGTCCTGACTTTC. Residues: CASIPRSSGANVLTF.

This clone has a handful of counts. This CDR3 is CASSLGGGFRANQETQYF. The CDR3 region has the DNA TGTGCCAGCAGCTTAGGGGGCGGTTTTCGGGCGAACCAAGAGACCCAGTACTTC. This rearrangement joins TRBV11-2 to TRBJ2-5; D might be TRBD1 (5 bases). The CDR3 runs to 18 residues. V was pared by 1 base and J by 0 bases, with 18 bases between. The germline V gene has CDR1 SGHAT and CDR2 FQNNGV.

The chain couples TRBV5-1 to TRBJ1-4, with D hard to call. Trimming shortened V by 4 bases and J by 7 bases, and 17 bases separated the two germline ends. Germline loops: CDR1 SGHRS, CDR2 YFSETQ. CDR3 size: 15 residues. The CDR3 here is CASSPAPVRSEKLFF. The CDR3 DNA is TGCGCCAGCAGCCCTGCCCCCGTACGGAGTGAAAAACTGTTTTTT.